This T cell receptor beta chain was sequenced in a study of human T cells and chemical hapten exposure. Study information: Investigators sensitized roughly 2 cm by roughly 2 cm of upper inner arm skin with 2% DPC.

Overall study findings and caveats: Relative to control repertoires, expanded TCRs gave rise to significantly more large CDR3 similarity clusters.

Time point given: pre-sensitization, week 0. Treatment defined: therapeutic diphenylcyclopropenone sensitization with weekly scalp DPC. Staff drew blood before applying each patch test. The study used a library that attached unique molecular identifiers to individual cDNA molecules. Each CDR3 protein gets one entry after TCRdb re-called the RACE reads with MiXCR. The sample records over 300,000 distinct CDR3 sequences, roughly 4.6% being singletons. This clonotype was detected ten times or more. Its specificity is not known. The origin of this receptor is a woman between 50 and 59 years old with alopecia areata. Some clones in this sample may be carry-over from other donors' samples. Specimen: whole blood, collected in connection with sensitization to the hapten diphenylcyclopropenone (DPC).

The CDR3 bases are TGTGCCAGCAGCCGGCTGAGCTCCTACGAGCAGTACTTC. Translated: CASSRLSSYEQYF. The J gene is TRBJ2-7, the V gene TRBV5-8, with D unclear. Germline V lookup: CDR1 SGHTS, CDR2 YDEGEE. Trimming stripped 4 bases from V and 0 bases from J, with 8 bases between. The CDR3 is 13 amino acids.